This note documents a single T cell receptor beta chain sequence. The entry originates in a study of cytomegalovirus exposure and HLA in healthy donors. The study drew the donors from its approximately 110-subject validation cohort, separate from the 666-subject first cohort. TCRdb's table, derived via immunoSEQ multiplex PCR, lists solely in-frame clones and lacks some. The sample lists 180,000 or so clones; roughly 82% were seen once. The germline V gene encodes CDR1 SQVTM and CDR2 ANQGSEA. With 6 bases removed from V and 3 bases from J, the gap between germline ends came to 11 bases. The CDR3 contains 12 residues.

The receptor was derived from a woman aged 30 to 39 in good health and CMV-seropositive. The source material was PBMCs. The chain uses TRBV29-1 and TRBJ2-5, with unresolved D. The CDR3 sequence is CSVSVVEETQYF. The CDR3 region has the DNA TGCAGCGTAAGCGTGGTGGAAGAGACCCAGTACTTC.